This T cell receptor (beta chain) emerged from a study of vaccination effects on CD4 cells after COVID-19. Germline CDR1 SGHKS, CDR2 YYEKEE (reference sequence). There are 15 residues in the CDR3. V was shortened by 4 bases and J by 0 bases, with 13 bases between the two germline ends. Repertoires were generated with immunoSEQ multiplex PCR, while TCRdb's copy carries only in-frame clones and drops some. The repertoire holds some 79,000 clones, around 70% seen once, with approximately 2% in the top ten. There are a few counts of this clone. Its antigen is still unknown. Pools of viral peptides were used by the ViraFEST assay to expand antigen-specific CD4+ T cells ahead of sequencing. Researchers isolated CD4+ T cells once roughly ten days of culture had elapsed. Fresh IL-2-containing medium replaced half the medium on days 3 and 7.

This clonotype was obtained from a human donor who received a COVID-19 vaccine. This sample comprised CD4+ T cells from PBMCs cultured with HCoV-229E spike peptides, obtained before COVID-19 vaccination. The chain employs TRBV5-5 and TRBJ1-2, with D unresolved. The CDR3 spells CASSPHSWANYGYTF. The CDR3, as DNA: TGTGCCAGCAGCCCCCACAGTTGGGCTAACTATGGCTACACCTTC.